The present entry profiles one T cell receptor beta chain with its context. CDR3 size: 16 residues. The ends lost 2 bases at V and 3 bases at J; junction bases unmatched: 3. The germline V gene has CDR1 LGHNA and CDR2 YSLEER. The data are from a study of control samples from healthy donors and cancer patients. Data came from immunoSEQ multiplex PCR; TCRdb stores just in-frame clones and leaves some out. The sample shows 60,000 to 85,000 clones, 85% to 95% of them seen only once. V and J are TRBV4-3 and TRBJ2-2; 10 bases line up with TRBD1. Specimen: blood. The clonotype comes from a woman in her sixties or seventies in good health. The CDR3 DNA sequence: TGCGCCAGCAGCCAATTCGGGACAGGGGACACCGGGGAGCTGTTTTTT. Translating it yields CASSQFGTGDTGELFF.